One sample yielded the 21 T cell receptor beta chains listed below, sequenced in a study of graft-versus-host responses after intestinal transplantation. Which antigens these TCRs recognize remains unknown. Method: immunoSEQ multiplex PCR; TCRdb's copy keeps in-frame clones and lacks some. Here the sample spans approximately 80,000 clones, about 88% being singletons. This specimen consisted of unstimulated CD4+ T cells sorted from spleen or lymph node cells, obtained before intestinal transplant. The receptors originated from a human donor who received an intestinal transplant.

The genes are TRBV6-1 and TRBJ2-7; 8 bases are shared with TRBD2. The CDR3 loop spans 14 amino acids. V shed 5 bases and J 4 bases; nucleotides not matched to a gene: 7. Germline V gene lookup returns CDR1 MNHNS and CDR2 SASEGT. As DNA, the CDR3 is TGTGCCAGCAGTCCACGGGGGGGCTCGTACGAGCAGTACTTC. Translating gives CASSPRGGSYEQYF.

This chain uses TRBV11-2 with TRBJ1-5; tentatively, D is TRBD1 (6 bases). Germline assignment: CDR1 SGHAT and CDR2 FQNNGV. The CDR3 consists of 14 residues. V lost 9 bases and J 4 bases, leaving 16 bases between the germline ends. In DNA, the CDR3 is TGTGCCAGAAAATCGGGACAAATGAATCAGCCCCAGCATTTT. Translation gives CARKSGQMNQPQHF.

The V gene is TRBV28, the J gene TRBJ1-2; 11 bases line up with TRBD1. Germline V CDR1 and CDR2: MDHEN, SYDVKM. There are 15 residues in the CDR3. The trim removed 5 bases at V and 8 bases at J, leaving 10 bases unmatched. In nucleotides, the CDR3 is TGTGCCAGCAGTCCCCATGGACAGGGGGCGAAGGGCTACACCTTC. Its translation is CASSPHGQGAKGYTF.

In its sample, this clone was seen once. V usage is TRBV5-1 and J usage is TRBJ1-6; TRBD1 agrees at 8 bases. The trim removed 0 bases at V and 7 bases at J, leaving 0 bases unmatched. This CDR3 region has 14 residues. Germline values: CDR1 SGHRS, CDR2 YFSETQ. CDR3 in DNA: TGCGCCAGCAGCTTGGACAGGGGGAATTCACCCCTCCACTTT. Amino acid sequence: CASSLDRGNSPLHF.

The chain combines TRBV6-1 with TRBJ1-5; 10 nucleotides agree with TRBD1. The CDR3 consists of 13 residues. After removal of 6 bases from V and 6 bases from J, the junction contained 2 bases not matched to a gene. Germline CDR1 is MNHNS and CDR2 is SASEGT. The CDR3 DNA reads TGTGCCAGCAGCAGGACAGGGGGTCAGCCCCAGCATTTT. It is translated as CASSRTGGQPQHF.

The CDR3 sequence: CASSQEGGPSDEQYF. In DNA, the CDR3 is TGTGCCAGCAGCCAAGAGGGGGGGCCATCGGACGAGCAGTACTTC. The chain joins TRBV4-2 to TRBJ2-7, with a weak D call TRBD2 (7 bases). The V gene's germline CDR1 is LGHNA and CDR2 YNFKEQ. The V gene lost 0 bases and the J gene lost 5 bases, with 14 bases spanning the gap. The CDR3 has 15 amino acids.

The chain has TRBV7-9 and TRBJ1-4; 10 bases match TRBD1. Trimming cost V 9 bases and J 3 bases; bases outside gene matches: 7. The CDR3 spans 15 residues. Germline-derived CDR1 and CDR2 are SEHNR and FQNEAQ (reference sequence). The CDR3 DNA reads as TGTGCCAGTGGACAGGGGGTTCGTCCTAATGAAAAACTGTTTTTT. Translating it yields CASGQGVRPNEKLFF.

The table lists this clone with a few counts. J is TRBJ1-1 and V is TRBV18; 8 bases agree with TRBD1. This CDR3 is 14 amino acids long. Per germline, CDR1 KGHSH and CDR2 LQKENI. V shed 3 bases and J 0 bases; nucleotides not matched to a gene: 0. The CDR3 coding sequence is TGTGCCAGCTCACCGGGACAGGTGAACACTGAAGCTTTCTTT. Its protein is CASSPGQVNTEAFF.

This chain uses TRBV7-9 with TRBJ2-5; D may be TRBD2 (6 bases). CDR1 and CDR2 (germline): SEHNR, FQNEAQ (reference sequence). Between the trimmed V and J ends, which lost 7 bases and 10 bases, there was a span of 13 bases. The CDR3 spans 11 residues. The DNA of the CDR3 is TGTGCCAGCACCTCGGGGGATGTCCAGTACTTC. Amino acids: CASTSGDVQYF.

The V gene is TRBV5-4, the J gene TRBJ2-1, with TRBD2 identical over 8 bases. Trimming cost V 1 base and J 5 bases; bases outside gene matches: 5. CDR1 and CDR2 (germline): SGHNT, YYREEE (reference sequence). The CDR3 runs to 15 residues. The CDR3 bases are TGTGCCAGCAGCTTGCCCAGCGGGGGAGACAATGAGCAGTTCTTC. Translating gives CASSLPSGGDNEQFF. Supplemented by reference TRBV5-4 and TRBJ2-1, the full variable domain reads ETGVTQSPTHLIKTRGQQVTLRCSSQSGHNTVSWYQQALGQGPQFIFQYYREEENGRGNFPPRFSGLQFPNYSSELNVNALELDDSALYLCASSLPSGGDNEQFFGPGTRLTVL.

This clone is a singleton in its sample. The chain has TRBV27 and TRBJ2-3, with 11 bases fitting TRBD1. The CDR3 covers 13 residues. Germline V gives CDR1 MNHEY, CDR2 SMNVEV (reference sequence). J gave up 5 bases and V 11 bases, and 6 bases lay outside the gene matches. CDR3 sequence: CAPRTGGLDTQYF. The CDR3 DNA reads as TGTGCCCCTCGGACAGGGGGCTTAGATACGCAGTATTTT.

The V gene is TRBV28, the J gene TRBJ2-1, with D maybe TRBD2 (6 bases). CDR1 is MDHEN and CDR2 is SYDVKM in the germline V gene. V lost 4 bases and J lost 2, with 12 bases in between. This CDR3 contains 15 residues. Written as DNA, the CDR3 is TGTGCCAGCAGTTCCCCGGAGGGGCCCTACAATGAGCAGTTCTTC. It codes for CASSSPEGPYNEQFF.

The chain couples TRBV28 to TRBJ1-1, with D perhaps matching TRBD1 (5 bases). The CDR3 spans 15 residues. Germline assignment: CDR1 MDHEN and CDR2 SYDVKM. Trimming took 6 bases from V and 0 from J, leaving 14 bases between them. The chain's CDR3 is CASSRRQGLNTEAFF. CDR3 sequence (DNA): TGTGCCAGCAGCCGGCGCCAGGGTTTGAACACTGAAGCTTTCTTT. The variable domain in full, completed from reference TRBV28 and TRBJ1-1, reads DVKVTQSSRYLVKRTGEKVFLECVQDMDHENMFWYRQDPGLGLRLIYFSYDVKMKEKGDIPEGYSVSREKKERFSLILESASTNQTSMYLCASSRRQGLNTEAFFGQGTRLTVV.

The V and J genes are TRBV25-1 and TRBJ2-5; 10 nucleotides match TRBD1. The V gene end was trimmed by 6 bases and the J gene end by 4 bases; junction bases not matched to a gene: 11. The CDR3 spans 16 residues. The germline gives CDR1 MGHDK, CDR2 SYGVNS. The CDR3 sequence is CASSDRGRGMRETQYF. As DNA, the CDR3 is TGTGCCAGCAGCGACAGGGGGCGAGGTATGCGAGAGACCCAGTACTTC.

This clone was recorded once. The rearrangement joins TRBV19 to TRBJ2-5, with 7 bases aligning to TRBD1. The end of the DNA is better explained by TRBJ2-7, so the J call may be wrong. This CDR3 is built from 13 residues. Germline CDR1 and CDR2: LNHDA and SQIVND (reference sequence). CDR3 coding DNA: TGTGCCAGCCTACGGGACAGAGGCTACGAGCAGTACTTC. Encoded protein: CASLRDRGYEQYF.

The CDR3 is CASSPWTGERQPQHF. As DNA, the CDR3 is TGTGCCAGCAGCCCTTGGACAGGGGAAAGGCAGCCCCAGCATTTT. This chain connects TRBV5-8 to TRBJ1-5; 9 nucleotides align to TRBD1. Per the germline V gene, CDR1 is SGHTS and CDR2 is YDEGEE. CDR3 length equals 15 residues. Trimming cost V 4 bases and J 7 bases; bases outside gene matches: 9. The full variable domain, its missing parts supplied by reference TRBV5-8 and TRBJ1-5, is EAGVTQSPTHLIKTRGQQATLRCSPISGHTSVYWYQQALGLGLQFLLWYDEGEERNRGNFPPRFSGRQFPNYSSELNVNALELEDSALYLCASSPWTGERQPQHFGDGTRLSIL.

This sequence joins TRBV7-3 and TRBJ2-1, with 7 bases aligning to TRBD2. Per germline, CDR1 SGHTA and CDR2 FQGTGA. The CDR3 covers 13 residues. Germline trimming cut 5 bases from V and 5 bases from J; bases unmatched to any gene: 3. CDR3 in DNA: TGTGCCAGCAGCCCCGCGGGGGACAATGAGCAGTTCTTC. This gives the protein CASSPAGDNEQFF.

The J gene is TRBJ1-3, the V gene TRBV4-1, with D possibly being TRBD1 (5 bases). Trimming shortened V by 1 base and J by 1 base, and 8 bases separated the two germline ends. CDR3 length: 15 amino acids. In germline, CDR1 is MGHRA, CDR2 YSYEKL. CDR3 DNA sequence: TGCGCCAGCAGCCAAGTAGGGGATTCTGGAAACACCATATATTTT. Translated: CASSQVGDSGNTIYF.

The CDR3 DNA reads as TGTGCCAGCAGTTTTCCGGGTCAGCCCCAGCATTTT. Amino acid sequence: CASSFPGQPQHF. This chain uses TRBV27 with TRBJ1-5, with D unresolved. Germline lookup yields CDR1 MNHEY and CDR2 SMNVEV (reference sequence). This CDR3 is 12 amino acids long. The ends were cut back, 3 bases at V and 6 bases at J, with 6 bases in the middle.

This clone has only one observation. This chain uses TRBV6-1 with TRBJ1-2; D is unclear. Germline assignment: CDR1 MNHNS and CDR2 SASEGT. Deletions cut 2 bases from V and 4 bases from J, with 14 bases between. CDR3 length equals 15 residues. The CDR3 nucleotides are TGTGCCAGCAGTGAATCTCCGCGTTCTAGCTATGGCTACACCTTC. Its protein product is CASSESPRSSYGYTF.

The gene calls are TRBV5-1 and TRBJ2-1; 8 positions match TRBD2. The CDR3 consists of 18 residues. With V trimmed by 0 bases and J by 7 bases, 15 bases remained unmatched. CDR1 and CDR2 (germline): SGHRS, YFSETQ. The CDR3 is CASSLDSNSGMGKNEQFF. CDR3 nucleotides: TGCGCCAGCAGCTTGGATTCTAATAGCGGGATGGGAAAAAATGAGCAGTTCTTC.